The 3 T cell receptor beta chains below all came from one sample that was sequenced in a study of human T cells and chemical hapten exposure. Noted time point: pre-sensitization, week 0. Treatment here: therapeutic diphenylcyclopropenone sensitization with weekly scalp DPC. TCRdb recomputed calls from the RACE reads with MiXCR, one row per CDR3 protein. The repertoire holds more than 80,000 distinct CDR3 sequences, with about a tenth as singletons. The sequencing here drew on whole blood, taken in connection with sensitization to the hapten diphenylcyclopropenone (DPC). The source is a woman aged 55-69 years with alopecia areata. Some clones in this sample may be carry-over from other donors' samples.

This clonotype was counted ten times or more. The chain couples TRBV19 to TRBJ2-1; 8 bases agree with TRBD2. Germline V gene lookup returns CDR1 LNHDA and CDR2 SQIVND (reference sequence). V lost 4 bases and J lost 11; bases outside the gene matches: 10. CDR3 length: 14 amino acids. The CDR3 loop reads CASSTAGAFSQQFF. CDR3 DNA sequence: TGTGCCAGTAGTACAGCGGGAGCCTTTAGTCAGCAGTTCTTC.

This clonotype has only a few counts. CDR3 loop: CASSHSIANSGNTIYF. In nucleotides, the CDR3 is TGTGCCAGCAGTCACTCTATCGCCAACTCTGGAAACACCATATATTTT. The V and J genes are TRBV25-1 and TRBJ1-3; D gene ambiguous. Germline loops: CDR1 MGHDK, CDR2 SYGVNS. This CDR3 spans 16 amino acids. Deletions cut 5 bases from V and 0 bases from J, with 14 bases between.

This clonotype was detected ten times or more. The V call is TRBV6-2 or TRBV6-3, the J call TRBJ1-1; TRBD1 is a possible D gene (5 bases). V was cut by 8 bases and J by 6 bases, with 16 bases left in between. Per the germline V gene, CDR1 is MNHEY and CDR2 is SVGEGT. The CDR3 is made up of 13 amino acids. The CDR3 region is CASQSRDVSEAFF. DNA of the CDR3: TGTGCCAGCCAGAGCCGGGACGTCTCTGAAGCTTTCTTT.